These T cell receptor beta chains were read from a single sample in a study of blood T cell repertoires in COVID-19. Clones were read by immunoSEQ multiplex PCR, and TCRdb kept only the in-frame ones, dropping some. Of 120,000 to 150,000 clones in the sample, around 85% were seen once. The sequencing sample was made of peripheral blood. All receptors come from a middle-aged woman with active or convalescent COVID-19. CDR3s leave out the opening cysteine and the closing phenylalanine or tryptophan. Each record gives: V gene, clone size, CDR3 protein. Size is stated for part of the rows, as once, few or many counts, or as a class when the clone is expanded.

V: TRBV28
size: .
CDR3: ASSLPSRAYGYT

V: TRBV11-2
size: .
CDR3: ASSLDYRQGGSGNTIY

V: TRBV12-3/TRBV12-4
size: .
CDR3: ASSLGQRYEQY

V: TRBV5-1
size: .
CDR3: ASRPGQSSYNSPLH

V: TRBV28
size: .
CDR3: ASMRLVGPGRNQPQH

V: TRBV6-6
size: .
CDR3: ASSYSFGGSDTEAF

V: TRBV18
size: .
CDR3: ASSPGAGGTGTEAF

V: TRBV7-2
size: once
CDR3: ASSLEGQGVSPLH

V: TRBV9
size: .
CDR3: ASSEQAGGSEKLF

V: TRBV5-1
size: .
CDR3: ASSELTDRGEQY

V: TRBV10-1
size: .
CDR3: ASSESRTGALNEQF

V: TRBV2
size: many
CDR3: ASSHGGVRSPLH

V: TRBV6-2/TRBV6-3
size: .
CDR3: ASSYLASGRNNEQF

V: TRBV6-6
size: .
CDR3: ASSYSGGGNTGELF

V: TRBV11-2
size: .
CDR3: ASSPGPNTEAF

V: TRBV27
size: few
CDR3: ASSQRAAGGYEQY

V: TRBV27
size: .
CDR3: ASSSPGTGRTEAF

V: TRBV7-9
size: .
CDR3: ASSLSSGGAYEQY

V: TRBV7-2
size: .
CDR3: ASTRGGGGNQPQH

V: TRBV4-1
size: .
CDR3: ASSHPLRRSHNEQF

V: TRBV9
size: .
CDR3: ASSVGGDGNEKLF

V: TRBV9
size: once
CDR3: ATARTGVTGELF

V: TRBV29-1
size: few
CDR3: SVEVPGLAGAYEQY

V: TRBV19
size: .
CDR3: ASRQGPYEQY

V: TRBV27
size: .
CDR3: ASSKIFPGELF

V: TRBV27
size: .
CDR3: ASSSFTGSTEAF

V: TRBV2
size: .
CDR3: ASLLLASNEQF